The sequence of this T cell receptor (beta chain) was determined in a study of OX40 agonist ivuxolimab in advanced cancers. About the investigation overall: Ivuxolimab was a fully human IgG2 agonistic monoclonal antibody targeting the costimulatory receptor OX40 (CD134). The dose-escalation cohort was almost 85% male with a mean age of around 62 years, ranging from roughly 23 to 85. Three dose-escalation patients achieved partial responses, one with hepatocellular carcinoma and two with cutaneous melanoma. Prior anti-PD-1, anti-PD-L1 or anti-CTLA-4 therapy was permitted, and checkpoint inhibitors had been received by less than 45% of dose-escalation patients. The purpose of peripheral TCRbeta sequencing was to test whether ivuxolimab changed TCR sequence diversity and led to clonal T-cell expansion. The paper reports the monotherapy dose-escalation portion (N of about 54 patients) of the phase I ivuxolimab trial. Intravenous ivuxolimab was administered to patients every 2 weeks at six dose levels: 0.01, 0.1, 0.3, 1.5, 3 and 10 mg/kg. Of the 50 to 55 patients in dose escalation, approximately 20 had hepatocellular carcinoma, some 15 had melanoma, 9 had renal cell carcinoma and 9 had head and neck cancer. What the study reported, not specific to this receptor: The antigen specificity of the peripheral T cells that underwent clonal expansion was not determined. Low levels of normalized T-cell clonal expansion were also seen in some patients who did not respond. After ivuxolimab, CD8+ T cells had more expanded clones than CD4+ T cells on average. Partial responders in the 0.1-3.0 mg/kg groups had among the lowest normalized peripheral clonal expansion, especially among CD8+ T cells. At doses of 0.1 to 3.0 mg/kg, clonal expansion of both CD4+ and CD8+ blood T cells was observed from baseline to week 6.

In the germline V gene (reference sequence), CDR1 corresponds to LNHDA and CDR2 to SQIVND. V lost 1 base and J lost 6 bases, and the count of bases not matched to a germline gene is 24. Including cysteine and phenylalanine, the CDR3 has 22 amino acids. CDR3 DNA only is kept here, 66 bases in frame from base 1. With regard to this clone: Its antigen is not yet known. Base quality data are lacking; no much larger clone is found one base away.

To sequence the TCRbeta CDR3 region, genomic DNA was isolated from the sorted cells. TCRbeta CDR3 regions were sequenced using the immunoSEQ Assay. Held by TCRdb, this immuneACCESS table contains in-frame sequences only and omits some clones. Under half of the omission traces to an unresolved V gene where checked; the cause of the rest is unknown. The sample has more than 70,000 clones on record, around 80% of them singletons. The ten top clones hold 0.4% to 0.5% of the sample. Patients with autoimmune disease history or receiving systemic immunosuppression were excluded from the trial. In every dose cohort, peripheral blood was drawn for TCR sequencing at baseline, cycle 4 day 1, and cycle 7 day 1. The samples were taken from a phase I, first-in-human, multicenter, open-label dose-escalation trial of ivuxolimab. Adults with locally advanced or metastatic melanoma, renal cell, hepatocellular, or head and neck squamous cell carcinoma were enrolled in the trial. CD4+ and CD8+ T cells were sorted separately from peripheral blood before TCR sequencing.

The V gene is TRBV19 and the J gene is TRBJ2-5, and TRBD1 matches 12 of the central bases. The material sequenced was CD4+ or CD8+ T cells sorted from blood, taken in a trial of the OX40 agonist ivuxolimab. This clonotype was sampled from an adult with an advanced solid tumor such as melanoma, head and neck, liver or kidney cancer. At the DNA level, the sequence is TGTGCCAGTAGTATAGCATCGATCTTCACACCCGGGACAGGGGGCGTCCGGCAGACCCAGTACTTC. Its product reads: CASSIASIFTPGTGGVRQTQYF.